These 8 T cell receptor beta chains were all obtained from the same sample, sequenced in a study of blood T cells in healthy people across ages. A second 7 to 11 cycle PCR used barcoded and J-beta primers. TCRdb analysed the 5' RACE reads with MiXCR anew, one entry per CDR3 protein. The sample holds nearly 800,000 distinct CDR3 sequences, more than 20% seen once. This sample was also put to use in a study of T cells of mothers and their children.

Sequencing used blood. These receptor sequences come from a boy younger than 18 in good health.

There are a few counts of this clonotype. The chain joins TRBV11-1 to TRBJ2-2; D unresolved. The germline V and J ends were trimmed by 3 bases and 1 base, with 9 bases remaining between them. In germline, CDR1 is SGHAT, CDR2 FQDESV (reference sequence). The CDR3 is 15 residues long. CDR3 DNA: TGTGCCAGCAGCTTGGTCGGCTTGAACACCGGGGAGCTGTTTTTT. This gives the protein CASSLVGLNTGELFF.

The gene calls are TRBV15 and TRBJ1-2; TRBD1 might be the D (6 bases). CDR1 and CDR2 from the germline V gene are LNHNV and YYDKDF (reference sequence). The ends were cut back, 3 bases at V and 0 bases at J, with 11 bases in the middle. The CDR3 totals 15 residues. CDR3 in amino acids: CATSSAGETNYGYTF. For the CDR3, the DNA is TGTGCCACCAGCAGCGCAGGGGAAACTAACTATGGCTACACCTTC.

As for this clonotype: One end of the junction fails to match germline, which may point to a read error. The gene calls are TRBV7-2 and TRBJ1-3; no clear D gene. Per the germline V gene, CDR1 is SGHTA and CDR2 is FQGNSA. The CDR3 loop spans 14 amino acids. This chain's CDR3 is CAGSFAGSGNTIYF. The CDR3 bases are TGTGCCGGCAGCTTCGCAGGCTCTGGAAACACCATATATTTT. The full variable domain, rest sourced from reference TRBV7-2 and TRBJ1-3, is GAGVSQSPSNKVTEKGKDVELRCDPISGHTALYWYRQSLGQGLEFLIYFQGNSAPDKSGLPSDRFSAERTGGSVSTLTIQRTQQEDSAVYLCAGSFAGSGNTIYFGEGSWLTVV.

CDR3 residues: CASSLGSGILETQYF. The CDR3 coding sequence is TGTGCCAGCAGTTTAGGTAGCGGGATATTAGAGACCCAGTACTTC. V usage is TRBV28 and J usage is TRBJ2-5; 8 bases are shared with TRBD2. CDR3 length equals 15 residues. J gave up 4 bases and V 2 bases, and 6 bases lay outside the gene matches. Per germline, CDR1 MDHEN and CDR2 SYDVKM.

The genes are TRBV4-1 and TRBJ1-2, with a tentative D call TRBD1 (6 bases). Trimming took off 0 bases at V and 2 bases at J, with 22 bases between the two ends. Germline assignment: CDR1 MGHRA and CDR2 YSYEKL. There are 19 residues in the CDR3. CDR3: CASSQERLGGADRNYGYTF. The CDR3 DNA sequence: TGCGCCAGCAGCCAAGAAAGGTTAGGGGGGGCCGATCGCAACTATGGCTACACCTTC.

The chain carries TRBV30 and TRBJ2-7; no reliable D call. CDR1 and CDR2 (germline): GTSNPN, SVGIG (reference sequence). The CDR3 spans 15 residues. Between the trimmed V and J ends, which lost 2 bases and 5 bases, there was a span of 19 bases. In DNA, the CDR3 is TGTGCCTGGAGTCTCGTCCAGGCAAGGTTACACGAGCAGTACTTC. As protein: CAWSLVQARLHEQYF.

The chain uses TRBV7-9 and TRBJ2-5; D may be TRBD1 (6 bases). Trimming took 4 bases from V and 2 from J, leaving 11 bases between them. Looked up from germline, CDR1 is SEHNR and CDR2 is FQNEAQ (reference sequence). The CDR3 sequence is 14 residues long. Written as DNA, the CDR3 is TGTGCCAGCAGCTCTCGACAGGCTCAAGAGACCCAGTACTTC. Translated, it gives CASSSRQAQETQYF. The full variable domain, completed using reference TRBV7-9 and TRBJ2-5, is DTGVSQNPRHKITKRGQNVTFRCDPISEHNRLYWYRQTLGQGPEFLTYFQNEAQLEKSRLLSDRFSAERPKGSFSTLEIQRTEQGDSAMYLCASSSRQAQETQYFGPGTRLLVL.

The chain carries TRBV12-3 or TRBV12-4 and TRBJ2-5; 10 bases line up with TRBD1. The J call may be in error: the DNA end matches TRBJ2-1 better. The CDR3 is made up of 16 amino acids. The CDR3 bases are TGTGCCAGCAGTTTATTAATCGGGACAGGGGTTTTTGAGCAGTTCTTC. It codes for CASSLLIGTGVFEQFF.